The 8 T cell receptor beta chains given below trace back to one sample, sequenced in a study of cytomegalovirus exposure and HLA in healthy donors. With 60 Vbeta and 13 Jbeta primers, the PCR was carried out. The method was immunoSEQ multiplex PCR; TCRdb's version includes in-frame clones alone and lacks a portion of them. The sample gives 80,000 to 100,000 clones, 70% to 75% of which show up once; less than 4.5% is in the top ten. The source material was PBMCs. Every receptor here comes from a man aged 35-49 years in good health and CMV-seronegative.

J is TRBJ1-2 and V is TRBV9; D remains ambiguous. Germline V gene sequence: CDR1 SGDLS, CDR2 YYNGEE. This CDR3 spans 13 amino acids. The V and J ends lost 5 bases and 7 bases respectively, with 15 bases between them. The CDR3 protein is CASRDPEGGGYTF. The DNA of the CDR3 is TGTGCCAGCAGGGACCCGGAGGGCGGTGGCTACACCTTC.

Turning to this clone: A junction boundary mismatches the germline segment, possibly from a read error. J is TRBJ2-1 and V is TRBV5-1, with TRBD2 matching 13 bases. This CDR3 spans 13 amino acids. Germline CDR1 SGHRS, CDR2 YFSETQ. As DNA, the CDR3 is TGCGCCAGCAGCTGGACTAGCGGGGGTGGGTTGATCTTC. This encodes CASSWTSGGGLIF.

This clone was detected once. The chain couples TRBV6-1 to TRBJ2-6, with 7 bases identical to TRBD2. The CDR3 runs to 15 residues. The J segment lost 0 bases and the V segment lost 4 bases, leaving 0 bases of the junction unmatched. Germline-derived CDR1 and CDR2 are MNHNS and SASEGT. The CDR3 region has the DNA TGTGCCAGCAGTGGGGGGGGCTCTGGGGCCAACGTCCTGACTTTC. It yields the protein CASSGGGSGANVLTF.

The chain recombines TRBV7-9 with TRBJ1-5; D gene uncertain. V lost 1 base and J 9 bases, leaving 16 bases between the germline ends. Germline lookup yields CDR1 SEHNR and CDR2 FQNEAQ (reference sequence). The CDR3 extends over 15 amino acids. DNA of the CDR3: TGTGCCAGCAGCTTAGGCGTAGGCCCGGGTGGGCCCCAGCATTTT. Amino acid sequence: CASSLGVGPGGPQHF.

This clone was seen a few times. The V and J genes are TRBV27 and TRBJ1-1, with TRBD1 as a possible D gene (6 bases). The V end lost 4 bases, the J end lost 0 bases, and 15 bases lay between the germline ends. The CDR3 loop spans 16 amino acids. The V gene's germline CDR1 is MNHEY and CDR2 SMNVEV (reference sequence). The chain's CDR3 is CASSSSDRSMNTEAFF. Here the CDR3 DNA reads TGTGCCAGCAGTTCATCTGACAGGAGCATGAACACTGAAGCTTTCTTT.

The CDR3 reads CASSPRTGPTEAFF. The CDR3 bases are TGTGCCAGCAGCCCCAGGACAGGACCCACTGAAGCTTTCTTT. The chain recombines TRBV9 with TRBJ1-1; 7 positions match TRBD1. J lost 4 bases, V lost 4 bases, and 7 bases had no gene match. CDR3 length equals 14 residues. Germline V CDR1 and CDR2: SGDLS, YYNGEE.

V is TRBV30 and J is TRBJ2-1; a possible D gene is TRBD2 (5 bases). This CDR3 spans 11 amino acids. CDR1 is GTSNPN, CDR2 SVGIG, per germline (reference sequence). In nucleotides, the CDR3 is TGTGTGGGGAGCTCCTACAATGAGCAGTTCTTC. It yields the protein CVGSSYNEQFF. The variable domain in full, with the rest retrieved from reference TRBV30 and TRBJ2-1, is SQTIHQWPATLVQPVGSPLSLECTVEGTSNPNLYWYRQAAGRGLQLLFYSVGIGQISSEVPQNLSASRPQDRQFILSSKKLLLSDSGFYLCVGSSYNEQFFGPGTRLTVL.

This clone has a count of ten or more. The rearrangement joins TRBV4-2 to TRBJ1-5; D ambiguous. The V and J ends lost 0 bases and 0 bases respectively, with 6 bases between them. This CDR3 has 15 residues. From germline, CDR1 is LGHNA and CDR2 YNFKEQ. The CDR3 region is CASSQDRYSNQPQHF. CDR3 DNA: TGTGCCAGCAGCCAAGACAGGTATAGCAATCAGCCCCAGCATTTT.